This is a list of T cell receptor beta chains from one sample in a study of control samples from healthy donors and cancer patients. Some clones are missing from TCRdb's copy, which holds only in-frame ones; the method was immunoSEQ multiplex PCR. The sample lists some 150,000 clones; about 94% were seen once. Sequencing was performed on blood. These receptors were collected from a woman aged 60-75 years in good health. Both conserved end residues are part of each CDR3. D genes are given only for firm matches. The listing skips clone size in some rows; elsewhere it reads once, few, many or a size class.

cdr3_nt cdr3_aa clone_size j_call d_call v_call
TGTGCCAGCAGTCTCTGGACCGAGCAAAAACTGTTTTTT CASSLWTEQKLFF NA TRBJ1-4 NA TRBV28
TGTGCCAGCAGCCCGAAATCAAGGGCAGGACTCCTTTTC CASSPKSRAGLLF NA TRBJ2-7 NA TRBV14
TGCGCCAGCAGCCAAGAACCTAGCGGGGGAAACACCGGGGAGCTGTTTTTT CASSQEPSGGNTGELFF NA TRBJ2-2 TRBD2 TRBV4-3
TGCGCCAGCAGCTTGGCAGGGAGCACAGATACGCAGTATTTT CASSLAGSTDTQYF NA TRBJ2-3 NA TRBV5-1
TGTGCCAGCTCACCACCGGGGACAGGGGTGAACTATGGCTACACCTTC CASSPPGTGVNYGYTF NA TRBJ1-2 TRBD1 TRBV18
TGTGCCAGCAGTTCGAATGGGGGCTATGGCTACACCTTC CASSSNGGYGYTF NA TRBJ1-2 NA TRBV6-2/TRBV6-3
TGCGCCAGCAGTGAGTCAAGGGGATGGGGGGGCGACGGCTCACCCCTCCACTTT CASSESRGWGGDGSPLHF NA TRBJ1-6 NA TRBV10-2
TGTGCCAGCAGCTACCAAGGCCTAAACACTGAAGCTTTCTTT CASSYQGLNTEAFF once TRBJ1-1 NA TRBV6-6
TGCGCCAGCAGCTTTATCCAGGGCACAGATACGCAGTATTTT CASSFIQGTDTQYF NA TRBJ2-3 NA TRBV5-1
TGTGCCAGCACGTATGGACTAGACTACAATGAGCAGTTCTTC CASTYGLDYNEQFF NA TRBJ2-1 TRBD2 TRBV27
TGTGCCAGCAGTTTACTCCCACTTACAGAGTCCGGGGAGCTGTTTTTT CASSLLPLTESGELFF NA TRBJ2-2 NA TRBV27
TGTGCCAGCAGCATATCCCCTGGGCGCAACACCATATATTTT CASSISPGRNTIYF NA TRBJ1-3 NA TRBV7-8
TGTGCCAGCAGCTTAGGGGGGTTACTGGGTTCGGACACCTTC CASSLGGLLGSDTF NA TRBJ1-2 NA TRBV7-9
TGTGCCAGTAGTATTAGGGACAGGGATCTTCAGCCCCAGCATTTT CASSIRDRDLQPQHF NA TRBJ1-5 TRBD1 TRBV19
TGTGCCAGCAGTAAATGGGAGGGTCTGAACACTGAAGCTTTCTTT CASSKWEGLNTEAFF once TRBJ1-1 NA TRBV7-9